Reported below is one TCR beta chain. This clone was seen a handful of times. The antigen this receptor binds is unknown. Per-nucleotide qualities are absent, and no much larger clonotype sits a single base away. The source of the sample is a study of PD-L1 blockade in urothelial cancer (dated by TCRdb to the late 2010s). The study in broad terms: Every patient began therapy in the mid-2010s and was given atezolizumab 1,200 mg intravenously every 3 weeks. Somatic, immune and clinical correlates of response to PD-L1 blockade with atezolizumab in urothelial cancer were the focus of an exploratory multi-omic analysis. An ECOG performance status of 0 or 1 was recorded for the patients, and 0 to 3 prior chemotherapy regimens had been received by the patients. Pretreatment blood TCR-seq was available for twenty-nine patients, at least one posttreatment blood collection was obtained for some 24 patients, and tumor TCR-seq was available for some 24 patients. About 85% of the 29 patients were males with bladder-origin urothelial cancer, and about 65% of the roughly 30 reported a prior smoking history. Blood samples were analyzed 3 weeks after the start of treatment (second dose) and 6 weeks after the start of treatment. Fewer than ten patients achieved durable clinical benefit and about 22 did not. Durable clinical benefit meant progression-free survival longer than 6 months, and TCR features were also tested against progression-free and overall survival. Blood samples gave median yields of approximately 130,000 T cells and 80,000 or so unique TCRs, along with a median clonality of 0.080. TCR sequencing covered pretreatment tumor samples and matched, serially collected peripheral blood taken before and after atezolizumab treatment. Whole exome sequencing and RNA sequencing of pretreatment tumors were performed alongside TCR sequencing in the same patients. The investigation overall reported the following: Greater expansion of tumor-associated TCR clones in peripheral blood 3 weeks after the start of treatment was observed in patients with durable benefit (n ≈ 20, p = 0.022). Small sample size (n of about 29) and many exploratory analyses mean the results are intended to be hypothesis-generating. A pretreatment peripheral blood TCR clonality below the median was linked to improved progression-free and overall survival.

Synthetic TCR analog templates were spiked into each PCR to estimate absolute template abundance from read counts. The immunoSEQ assay used bias-controlled V and J gene primers to amplify TCRbeta CDR3 regions from genomic DNA. Rearranged TCRbeta segments were sequenced at approximately 20X coverage. As for the original processing: Sequencing errors were corrected by clustering and CDR3s were annotated against IMGT to assign V, D and J genes. Downstream analyses used only productive TCRbeta rearrangements and left out out-of-frame or stop-codon sequences. Clonality was calculated as one minus the Shannon entropy normalized by the log of the number of unique productive sequences. Clones differing between time points or between blood and tumor were identified using Fisher's exact test with Benjamini-Hochberg correction, with an adjusted p below 0.01 applied as the threshold. The clones in this table, taken by TCRdb from immuneACCESS, are in-frame only. Not every clone is retained; where verified, under half of the shortfall comes from an unresolved V gene, and the cause of the rest is unknown. V and J calls and clone size are copied from that table; D and trimming were computed from the DNA. The sample profile shows 95,000 or so clones; around 86% of them were found once. The biggest ten clones account for approximately 2% of the sample.

From a lookup of the germline V gene (reference sequence), CDR1 and CDR2 are SGHNT and YYREEE. The CDR3 covers 13 residues, taking in both the cysteine and the phenylalanine. Just the 39-base CDR3 DNA is kept, in frame starting at base 1. Trimming at the junction amounts to 2 bases on V and 6 bases on J, and the germline ends lie 9 bases apart. The time point tag for this specimen amounts to: pretreatment peripheral blood. The cohort included 25 to 35 patients with locally advanced or metastatic urothelial carcinoma who were treated at Memorial Sloan Kettering on a trial protocol. Peripheral blood mononuclear cells were collected from each patient pretreatment and during treatment, giving between 1 and 8 total time points per patient. The Qiagen DNeasy Blood extraction kit was used to purify genomic DNA from total PBMCs and tumor samples. PBMCs were collected pretreatment and during treatment and were isolated and stored as previously described.

The sequences come from PBMCs, collected around atezolizumab (anti-PD-L1) treatment. The clonotype originates from a man between 60 and 70 years old with urothelial cancer. The chain uses TRBV5-4 and TRBJ2-1; the D gene cannot be named for sure. The CDR3 in this case is CASSFAVRNEQFF. The nucleotide sequence reads as follows: TGTGCCAGCAGCTTCGCGGTCCGCAATGAGCAGTTCTTC.